The 15 T cell receptor beta chains below were found in one sample sequenced in a study of T cells in Graves' hyperthyroidism and ophthalmopathy. The CDR3 regions of TCR beta were amplified from RNA transcripts. HTBI primers were used for first-round RT-PCR of the TCR CDR3. TCRdb re-called the multiplex PCR reads through MiXCR, storing one row per CDR3 protein. The data hold hundreds of thousands of distinct CDR3 sequences, with 15% to 17% observed a single time. What was sequenced was blood. The receptor source for this set is a woman between 18 and 30 years old with Graves' hyperthyroidism.

This clonotype was picked up many times. This chain uses TRBV2 with TRBJ2-7, with D unclear. Per germline, CDR1 SNHLY and CDR2 FYNNEI. Trimming shortened V by 1 base and J by 7 bases, and 5 bases separated the two germline ends. The CDR3 covers 11 residues. The CDR3 region is CASSEEGEQYF. Here the CDR3 DNA reads TGTGCCAGCAGTGAAGAAGGGGAGCAGTACTTC.

This clonotype was seen only a few times. The rearrangement uses TRBV19 and TRBJ1-4; no clear D gene. The CDR3 has 15 residues. Trimming left V 4 bases short and J 6 bases short, with 15 bases between. Germline V gives CDR1 LNHDA, CDR2 SQIVND (reference sequence). CDR3 nucleotides: TGTGCCAGTAGTACCTTAGGGCAGGCGGATGAAAAACTGTTTTTT. Translation gives CASSTLGQADEKLFF.

This clonotype has at least ten counts. The rearrangement joins TRBV5-1 to TRBJ1-5; D unclear. Germline lookup yields CDR1 SGHRS and CDR2 YFSETQ. This CDR3 contains 15 residues. Trimming left V 3 bases short and J 3 bases short, with 13 bases between. This CDR3 reads CASSSDSGTNQPQHF. The DNA of the CDR3 is TGCGCCAGCAGCTCGGATTCCGGAACCAATCAGCCCCAGCATTTT.

This clonotype has ten or more counts. V is TRBV27 and J is TRBJ1-2, with TRBD1 as a possible D gene (5 bases). Germline-derived CDR1 and CDR2 are MNHEY and SMNVEV (reference sequence). The CDR3 has 13 residues. V lost 2 bases to trimming and J lost 8 bases, with 12 bases between them. Here the CDR3 reads CASSLKGTGGYTF. CDR3 nucleotides: TGTGCCAGCAGTTTAAAGGGAACAGGCGGCTACACCTTC.

This clonotype was counted ten times or more. The chain recombines TRBV4-1 with TRBJ2-5; D remains unclear. The CDR3 contains 13 residues. Germline values: CDR1 MGHRA, CDR2 YSYEKL. V shed 3 bases and J shed 2 bases, with 7 bases lying between them. The CDR3 here is CASSQAEQETQYF. Here the CDR3 DNA reads TGCGCCAGCAGCCAGGCTGAACAAGAGACCCAGTACTTC.

This clonotype was found a few times. Given a much more abundant clone one base away, this may be a read error. The chain is built from TRBV11-3 and TRBJ2-7, with 7 bases lining up with TRBD2. CDR3 length: 15 residues. In germline, CDR1 is SGHNT, CDR2 YENEEA. The CDR3 spells CASSLHSGSSYEQCF. The CDR3 DNA reads as TGTGCCAGCAGCTTGCATAGCGGGTCCTCCTACGAGCAGTGCTTC.

This clonotype was recorded at least ten times. CDR3 amino acids: CATSDSAIGDNEQFF. The CDR3 coding sequence is TGTGCCACCAGTGACTCGGCTATTGGAGACAATGAGCAGTTCTTC. The chain carries TRBV24-1 and TRBJ2-1; D is unresolved. The CDR3 runs to 15 residues. Germline CDR1 reads KGHDR; CDR2 reads SFDVKD. Trimming pared 4 bases from V and 5 bases from J, leaving 14 bases between.

V usage is TRBV7-8 and J usage is TRBJ2-5, with 14 bases matching TRBD2. In germline, CDR1 is SGHVS, CDR2 FQNEAQ. The V segment lost 1 base and the J segment 4 bases; nucleotides outside the gene matches: 11. CDR3 length equals 19 residues. CDR3 residues: CASSLELGLAGGRSETQYF. The CDR3 DNA follows: TGTGCCAGCAGCTTAGAACTTGGACTAGCGGGAGGTCGATCAGAGACCCAGTACTTC.

The chain carries TRBV12-3 or TRBV12-4 and TRBJ1-3, with 7 bases matching TRBD1. V lost 4 bases to trimming and J lost 0 bases; unmatched junction nucleotides: 6. This CDR3 is 16 amino acids long. The chain's CDR3 is CASSSRTGRSGNTIYF. Here the CDR3 DNA reads TGTGCCAGCAGTTCCAGGACAGGCCGCTCTGGAAACACCATATATTTT.

This clonotype was detected only a few times. The chain joins TRBV20-1 to TRBJ2-1; no clear D gene. Trimming shortened V by 6 bases and J by 3 bases, and 21 bases separated the two germline ends. Per germline, CDR1 DFQATT and CDR2 SNEGSKA (reference sequence). CDR3 length: 16 residues. The chain's CDR3 is CSAVPGAEMVYNEQFF. In DNA form, the CDR3 reads TGCAGTGCGGTCCCGGGCGCGGAAATGGTCTACAATGAGCAGTTCTTC.

This clonotype was counted at least ten times. The rearrangement joins TRBV28 to TRBJ2-7, with a possible D match to TRBD2 (6 bases). Looked up from germline, CDR1 is MDHEN and CDR2 is SYDVKM. This CDR3 contains 14 residues. V gave up 3 bases and J gave up 4 bases, with 13 bases separating them. The CDR3 loop is CASSLAAAGYEQYF. CDR3 bases: TGTGCCAGCAGTTTGGCGGCGGCGGGGTACGAGCAGTACTTC. Filled out from reference TRBV28 and TRBJ2-7, the complete variable domain reads DVKVTQSSRYLVKRTGEKVFLECVQDMDHENMFWYRQDPGLGLRLIYFSYDVKMKEKGDIPEGYSVSREKKERFSLILESASTNQTSMYLCASSLAAAGYEQYFGPGTRLTVT.

The genes are TRBV27 and TRBJ1-4, with D uncertain. Trimming took 2 bases from V and 4 from J, leaving 11 bases between them. Germline lookup yields CDR1 MNHEY and CDR2 SMNVEV (reference sequence). The CDR3 has 15 amino acids. This chain's CDR3 is CASSLREPINEKLFF. The CDR3 region has the DNA TGTGCCAGCAGTTTAAGGGAGCCTATTAATGAAAAACTGTTTTTT.

This clonotype was recorded only once. The V and J genes are TRBV9 and TRBJ2-1, with D unresolved. The CDR3 runs 14 residues. V gave up 0 bases and J gave up 10 bases, with 14 bases separating them. From germline, CDR1 is SGDLS and CDR2 YYNGEE. Here the CDR3 reads CASSVGSGVHEQFF. CDR3 nucleotides: TGTGCCAGCAGCGTAGGCTCGGGTGTACACGAGCAGTTCTTC.

This clonotype was seen a handful of times. No conserved phenylalanine or tryptophan is present at the end of the CDR3, so a read error is the likely explanation. V is TRBV11-3 and J is TRBJ2-1; TRBD1 aligns across 7 bases. Germline loops: CDR1 SGHNT, CDR2 YENEEA. This CDR3 is 16 amino acids long. Trimming took 5 bases from V and 3 from J; bases not matched to a gene: 10. The CDR3 here is CASSLHGQDFYNEQFL. DNA for the CDR3: TGTGCCAGCAGCCTCCACGGACAGGATTTCTACAATGAGCAGTTCCTC.

This clonotype occurred many times. This chain uses TRBV20-1 with TRBJ1-1, with D uncertain. CDR1 and CDR2 (germline): DFQATT, SNEGSKA (reference sequence). This CDR3 contains 12 residues. V was pared by 6 bases and J by 4 bases, with 12 bases between. Here the CDR3 reads CSATRRRTEAFF. The DNA of the CDR3 is TGCAGTGCAACGAGACGGCGCACTGAAGCTTTCTTT.